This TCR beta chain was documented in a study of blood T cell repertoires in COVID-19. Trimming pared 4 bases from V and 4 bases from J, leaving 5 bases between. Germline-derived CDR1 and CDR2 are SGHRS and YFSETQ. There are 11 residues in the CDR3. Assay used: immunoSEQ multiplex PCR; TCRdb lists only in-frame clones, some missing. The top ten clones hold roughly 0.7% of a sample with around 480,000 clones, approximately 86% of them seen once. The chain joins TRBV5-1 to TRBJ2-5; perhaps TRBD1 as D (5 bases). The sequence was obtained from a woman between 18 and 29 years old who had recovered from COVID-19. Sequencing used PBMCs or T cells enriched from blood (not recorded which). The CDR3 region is CASSQGETQYF. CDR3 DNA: TGCGCCAGCAGCCAGGGAGAGACCCAGTACTTC.